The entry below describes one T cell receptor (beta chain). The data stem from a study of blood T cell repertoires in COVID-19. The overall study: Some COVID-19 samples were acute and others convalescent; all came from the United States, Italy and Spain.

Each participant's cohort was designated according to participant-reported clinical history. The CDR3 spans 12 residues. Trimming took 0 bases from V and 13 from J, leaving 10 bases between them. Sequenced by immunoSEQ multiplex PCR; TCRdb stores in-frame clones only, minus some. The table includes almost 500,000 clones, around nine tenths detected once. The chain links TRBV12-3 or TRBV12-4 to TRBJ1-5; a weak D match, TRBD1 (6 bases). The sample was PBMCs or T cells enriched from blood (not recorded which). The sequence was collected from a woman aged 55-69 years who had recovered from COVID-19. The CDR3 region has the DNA TGTGCCAGCAGTTTAGCCAGGGGATCGCAGCATTTT. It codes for CASSLARGSQHF.